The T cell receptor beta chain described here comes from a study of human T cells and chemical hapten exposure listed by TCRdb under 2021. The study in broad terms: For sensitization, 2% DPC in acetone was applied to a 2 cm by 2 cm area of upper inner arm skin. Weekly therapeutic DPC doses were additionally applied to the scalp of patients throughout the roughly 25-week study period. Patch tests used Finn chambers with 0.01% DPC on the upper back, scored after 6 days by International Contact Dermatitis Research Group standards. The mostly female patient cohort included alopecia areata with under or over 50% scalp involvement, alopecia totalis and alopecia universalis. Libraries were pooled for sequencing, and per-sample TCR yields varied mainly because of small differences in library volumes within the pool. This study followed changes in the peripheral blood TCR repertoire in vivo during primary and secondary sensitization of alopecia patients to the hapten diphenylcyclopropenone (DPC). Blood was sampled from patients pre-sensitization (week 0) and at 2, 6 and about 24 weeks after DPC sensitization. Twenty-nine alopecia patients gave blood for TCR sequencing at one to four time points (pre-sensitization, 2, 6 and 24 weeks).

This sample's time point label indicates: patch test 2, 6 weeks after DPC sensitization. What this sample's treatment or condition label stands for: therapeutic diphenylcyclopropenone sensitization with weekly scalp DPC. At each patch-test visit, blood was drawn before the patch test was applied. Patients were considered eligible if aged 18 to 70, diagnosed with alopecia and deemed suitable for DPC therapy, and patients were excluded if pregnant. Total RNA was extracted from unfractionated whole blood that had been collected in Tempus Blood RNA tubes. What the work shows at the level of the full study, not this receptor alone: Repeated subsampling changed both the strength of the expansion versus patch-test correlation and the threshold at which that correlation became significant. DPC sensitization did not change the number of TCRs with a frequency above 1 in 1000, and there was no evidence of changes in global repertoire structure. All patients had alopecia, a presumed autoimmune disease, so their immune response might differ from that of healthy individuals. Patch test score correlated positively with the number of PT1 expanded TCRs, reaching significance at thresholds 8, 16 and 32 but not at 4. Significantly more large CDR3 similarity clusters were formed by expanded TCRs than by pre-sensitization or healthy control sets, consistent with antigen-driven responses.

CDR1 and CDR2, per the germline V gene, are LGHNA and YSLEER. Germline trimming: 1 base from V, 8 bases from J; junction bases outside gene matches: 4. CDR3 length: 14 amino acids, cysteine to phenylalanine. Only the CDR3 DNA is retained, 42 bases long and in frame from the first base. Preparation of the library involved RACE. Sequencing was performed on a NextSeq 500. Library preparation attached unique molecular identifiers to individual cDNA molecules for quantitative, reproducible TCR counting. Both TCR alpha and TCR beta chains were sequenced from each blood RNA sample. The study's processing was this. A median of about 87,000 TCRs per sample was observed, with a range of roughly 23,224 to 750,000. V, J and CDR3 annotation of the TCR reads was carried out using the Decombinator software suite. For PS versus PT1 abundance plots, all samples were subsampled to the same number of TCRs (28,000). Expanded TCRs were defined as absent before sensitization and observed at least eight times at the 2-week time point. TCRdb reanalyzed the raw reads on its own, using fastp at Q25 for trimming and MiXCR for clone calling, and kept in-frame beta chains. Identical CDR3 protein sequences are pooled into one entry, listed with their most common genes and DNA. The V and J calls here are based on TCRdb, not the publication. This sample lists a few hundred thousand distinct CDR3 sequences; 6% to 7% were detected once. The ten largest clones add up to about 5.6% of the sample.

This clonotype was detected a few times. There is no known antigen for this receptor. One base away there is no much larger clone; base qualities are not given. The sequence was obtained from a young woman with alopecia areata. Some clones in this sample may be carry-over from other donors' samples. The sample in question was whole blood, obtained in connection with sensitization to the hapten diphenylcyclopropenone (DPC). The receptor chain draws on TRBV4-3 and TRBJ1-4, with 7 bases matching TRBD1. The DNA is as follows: TGCGCCAGCAGCCAAGCCTACAGGGGCGAAAAACTGTTTTTT. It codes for CASSQAYRGEKLFF.